These 29 T cell receptor beta chains were all obtained from the same sample, sequenced in a study of cytomegalovirus exposure and HLA in healthy donors. The PCR contained 60 Vbeta and 13 Jbeta primers. TCRdb keeps only in-frame clones here, not all; method: immunoSEQ multiplex PCR. The specimen's table records around 50,000 clones. Sequencing used PBMCs. Receptors originate from a woman aged 35 to 49 in good health and CMV-seronegative.

The V and J genes are TRBV11-1 and TRBJ1-2; a weak D match, TRBD1 (6 bases). Germline CDR1 SGHAT, CDR2 FQDESV (reference sequence). The CDR3 totals 13 residues. Trimming pared 5 bases from V and 4 bases from J, leaving 11 bases between. This chain's CDR3 is CASSQRDTYGYTF. In nucleotides, the CDR3 is TGTGCCAGCAGCCAACGGGACACCTATGGCTACACCTTC.

On this clone: One end of the junction is discordant with germline, which a read error may explain. The chain recombines TRBV11-3 with TRBJ2-5; 8 bases align to TRBD2. Germline V gene lookup returns CDR1 SGHNT and CDR2 YENEEA. CDR3 length equals 14 residues. CDR3: CASSPSGGEENQYF. The CDR3 DNA sequence: TGTGCCAGCAGCCCCTCGGGAGGGGAAGAGAACCAGTACTTC.

V usage is TRBV11-2 and J usage is TRBJ1-6; the match to TRBD1 covers 12 bases. This CDR3 comprises 15 residues. V dropped 7 bases and J dropped 9; count of bases not matched to a gene: 7. CDR1 and CDR2 from the germline V gene are SGHAT and FQNNGV. CDR3 protein: CASTPGQGAGSPLHF. For the CDR3, the DNA is TGTGCCAGCACCCCGGGACAGGGGGCCGGTTCACCCCTCCACTTT.

The chain has TRBV5-1 and TRBJ2-1; 7 bases are shared with TRBD2. The junction had 15 bases not matched to a gene; V was cut back by 0 bases and J by 0 bases. CDR1 SGHRS and CDR2 YFSETQ come from the germline V gene. This CDR3 is built from 20 residues. CDR3 amino acids: CASSLVRRGLPGSSYNEQFF. In nucleotides, the CDR3 is TGCGCCAGCAGCTTGGTACGTCGGGGACTACCGGGGAGCTCCTACAATGAGCAGTTCTTC. The whole variable domain, remainder taken from reference TRBV5-1 and TRBJ2-1, is KAGVTQTPRYLIKTRGQQVTLSCSPISGHRSVSWYQQTPGQGLQFLFEYFSETQRNKGNFPGRFSGRQFSNSRSEMNVSTLELGDSALYLCASSLVRRGLPGSSYNEQFFGPGTRLTVL.

The V call is TRBV7-3, the J call TRBJ2-1, with TRBD2 identical over 9 bases. CDR1 SGHTA and CDR2 FQGTGA come from the germline V gene. The V and J ends lost 1 base and 5 bases, in that order; junction bases with no gene match: 3. CDR3 length: 15 amino acids. The CDR3 sequence is CASSLSGGAHNEQFF. The CDR3, as DNA: TGTGCCAGCAGCTTAAGCGGGGGGGCCCACAATGAGCAGTTCTTC.

J is TRBJ2-7 and V is TRBV5-6; the match to TRBD1 covers 10 bases. CDR1 SGHDT and CDR2 YYEEEE come from the germline V gene. The V segment lost 0 bases and the J segment 3 bases; nucleotides outside the gene matches: 0. The CDR3 consists of 14 residues. CDR3 DNA: TGTGCCAGCAGCTTGGGGACAGGGGGCTACGAGCAGTACTTC. Translating it yields CASSLGTGGYEQYF.

The genes are TRBV7-9 and TRBJ2-7; D may be TRBD2 (6 bases). Per the germline V gene, CDR1 is SEHNR and CDR2 is FQNEAQ (reference sequence). The CDR3 covers 14 residues. Trimming took off 5 bases at V and 2 bases at J, with 13 bases between the two ends. CDR3 coding DNA: TGTGCCAGCAGCCCGTTCGGGGGTACCTACGAGCAGTACTTC. It encodes CASSPFGGTYEQYF.

V is TRBV5-6 and J is TRBJ2-7; D not resolved. With 4 bases removed from V and 3 bases from J, the gap between germline ends came to 5 bases. This CDR3 contains 11 residues. Germline loops: CDR1 SGHDT, CDR2 YYEEEE. The CDR3 coding sequence is TGTGCCAGCAGCAAACACTACGAGCAGTACTTC. Protein sequence: CASSKHYEQYF.

The CDR3 is CASNRVTNTDTQYF. The CDR3 region has the DNA TGTGCCAGTAACAGGGTAACTAACACAGATACGCAGTATTTT. V is TRBV6-1 and J is TRBJ2-3; D perhaps matches TRBD1 (6 bases). The CDR3 consists of 14 residues. Trimming removed 9 bases from V and 2 bases from J, with 15 bases in between. The germline V gene has CDR1 MNHNS and CDR2 SASEGT.

The chain has TRBV19 and TRBJ2-5; D possibly corresponds to TRBD1 (5 bases). The germline V gene encodes CDR1 LNHDA and CDR2 SQIVND (reference sequence). This CDR3 is 15 amino acids long. The V end was cut by 1 base, the J end by 7 bases, with 16 bases between. The CDR3 spells CASSIVGHPSGTQYF. Here the CDR3 DNA reads TGTGCCAGTAGTATAGTAGGACACCCTAGTGGGACCCAGTACTTC.

The CDR3 bases are TGCAGCGGAAGGACAGGGAGTAACTATGGCTACACCTTC. It translates to CSGRTGSNYGYTF. The chain recombines TRBV29-1 with TRBJ1-2; 8 bases align to TRBD1. Germline CDR1 and CDR2: SQVTM and ANQGSEA. V lost 7 bases to trimming and J lost 1 base; unmatched junction nucleotides: 5. This CDR3 is 13 amino acids long.

The gene calls are TRBV5-5 and TRBJ1-1, with no clear D. Germline values: CDR1 SGHKS, CDR2 YYEKEE (reference sequence). Trimming cost V 2 bases and J 6 bases, with 5 bases left between them. The CDR3 runs 11 residues. In nucleotides, the CDR3 is TGTGCCAGCAGCTTCGGGGCTGAAGCTTTCTTT. This translates into CASSFGAEAFF.

The CDR3 here is CASRGPGAGAHLSEQYF. CDR3 DNA sequence: TGTGCCAGTAGAGGCCCCGGCGCGGGGGCCCATCTGAGCGAGCAGTACTTC. The chain is built from TRBV19 and TRBJ2-7; possible D gene TRBD2, 7 bases. Germline CDR1 reads LNHDA; CDR2 reads SQIVND (reference sequence). CDR3 length: 17 amino acids. V shed 6 bases and J shed 6 bases, with 27 bases lying between them.

The chain is built from TRBV2 and TRBJ2-2; 7 nucleotides match TRBD2. CDR1 and CDR2 (germline): SNHLY, FYNNEI. With V trimmed by 11 bases and J by 3 bases, 3 bases remained unmatched. This CDR3 spans 12 amino acids. CDR3 in DNA: TGTGCCGGGGGGGGAGACACCGGGGAGCTGTTTTTT. It specifies CAGGGDTGELFF.

V gene TRBV29-1 combines with J gene TRBJ2-7; 9 bases are a match to TRBD1. Germline V gene data show CDR1 as SQVTM and CDR2 as ANQGSEA. With V trimmed by 1 base and J by 1 base, 14 bases remained unmatched. CDR3 length equals 18 residues. The CDR3 coding sequence is TGCAGCGTTGAAGGGTGGGGGAACATACAGGGGGCATCCTACGAGCAGTACTTC. Its translation is CSVEGWGNIQGASYEQYF.

The rearrangement joins TRBV6-1 to TRBJ1-1; no clear D gene. The CDR3 runs to 14 residues. Looked up from germline, CDR1 is MNHNS and CDR2 is SASEGT. The germline V and J ends were trimmed by 0 bases and 9 bases, with 14 bases remaining between them. CDR3 loop: CASSEALRRDKAFF. In nucleotides, the CDR3 is TGTGCCAGCAGTGAAGCGCTTAGGAGGGATAAAGCTTTCTTT.

CDR3 protein: CASSLEGAYTGELFF. CDR3 sequence (DNA): TGCGCCAGCAGCTTGGAGGGGGCTTACACCGGGGAGCTGTTTTTT. The V and J genes are TRBV5-1 and TRBJ2-2, with 7 bases that match TRBD1. Germline CDR1 and CDR2: SGHRS and YFSETQ. CDR3 length: 15 amino acids. V lost 0 bases and J lost 3; bases outside the gene matches: 2.

The gene calls are TRBV28 and TRBJ2-7; D might be TRBD2 (5 bases). This CDR3 region has 14 residues. V was cut by 3 bases and J by 7 bases, with 16 bases left in between. Per germline, CDR1 MDHEN and CDR2 SYDVKM. This chain's CDR3 is CASSFAGLPGEQYF. For the CDR3, the DNA is TGTGCCAGCAGTTTTGCGGGCCTGCCGGGGGAGCAGTACTTC.

This chain uses TRBV11-2 with TRBJ2-5, with 8 bases aligning to TRBD2. The CDR3 runs 16 residues. The germline gives CDR1 SGHAT, CDR2 FQNNGV. After removal of 1 base from V and 5 bases from J, the junction contained 9 bases not matched to a gene. The CDR3 DNA reads as TGTGCCAGCAGCTTAGTTCTCCGGGGGGGCAGTGAGACCCAGTACTTC. Protein sequence: CASSLVLRGGSETQYF.

J is TRBJ2-5 and V is TRBV15; tentatively, D is TRBD1 (7 bases). The CDR3 loop spans 15 amino acids. V lost 5 bases, J lost 5 bases, and 18 bases lay in between. Germline CDR1 reads LNHNV; CDR2 reads YYDKDF (reference sequence). In nucleotides, the CDR3 is TGTGCCACCAGCTCCTGGGCCTCAGGGGGGGAGACCCAGTACTTC. Protein: CATSSWASGGETQYF.

The chain combines TRBV4-2 with TRBJ2-7; maybe TRBD2 (5 bases). There are 14 residues in the CDR3. CDR1 LGHNA and CDR2 YNFKEQ come from the germline V gene. V was trimmed by 2 bases and J by 4 bases, leaving 12 bases between them. CDR3 sequence reads: CASSQLSGIYEQYF. The CDR3 nucleotides read TGTGCCAGCAGCCAACTTTCGGGGATATACGAGCAGTACTTC.

The chain is built from TRBV4-1 and TRBJ1-2, with D possibly TRBD1 on 6 matching bases. The CDR3 contains 15 residues. Germline V gives CDR1 MGHRA, CDR2 YSYEKL. Deletions cut 4 bases from V and 2 bases from J, with 14 bases between. The CDR3 here is CASSRTALWNYGYTF. The CDR3 bases are TGCGCCAGCAGCCGGACAGCCCTGTGGAACTATGGCTACACCTTC.

The chain carries TRBV6-5 and TRBJ2-3, with D maybe TRBD2 (5 bases). Germline values: CDR1 MNHEY, CDR2 SVGAGI. V was trimmed by 2 bases and J by 4 bases, leaving 13 bases between them. The length of the CDR3 is 15 residues. The CDR3 is CASSYSWEWADTQYF. DNA for the CDR3: TGTGCCAGCAGTTACAGCTGGGAGTGGGCAGATACGCAGTATTTT.

The V and J genes are TRBV28 and TRBJ2-7; 8 bases map to TRBD1. Germline V gives CDR1 MDHEN, CDR2 SYDVKM. With V trimmed by 7 bases and J by 6 bases, 8 bases remained unmatched. This CDR3 has 13 residues. Written as DNA, the CDR3 is TGTGCCAGCACCCTGACAGGGGTAGGCGAGCAGTACTTC. Residues: CASTLTGVGEQYF.

V usage is TRBV30 and J usage is TRBJ2-5; 10 nucleotides agree with TRBD2. The germline V gene encodes CDR1 GTSNPN and CDR2 SVGIG (reference sequence). With 8 bases clipped from V and 4 bases from J, the junction kept 7 bases outside the gene matches. The CDR3 covers 13 residues. Written as DNA, the CDR3 is TGTGCCCACTCGAGCGGGGGGGGAGAGACCCAGTACTTC. As protein: CAHSSGGGETQYF.

The chain is built from TRBV27 and TRBJ2-7; 7 nucleotides match TRBD2. Germline trimming cut 5 bases from V and 0 bases from J; bases unmatched to any gene: 19. The CDR3 length is 19 residues. Germline CDR1 reads MNHEY; CDR2 reads SMNVEV (reference sequence). CDR3 amino acids: CASSPISRLADTSSYEQYF. CDR3 in DNA: TGTGCCAGCAGTCCAATATCCCGGCTAGCGGATACCAGCTCCTACGAGCAGTACTTC.

The rearrangement joins TRBV19 to TRBJ1-1, with D tentatively TRBD1 (5 bases). The germline gives CDR1 LNHDA, CDR2 SQIVND (reference sequence). The CDR3 contains 14 residues. Trimming left V 7 bases short and J 0 bases short, with 12 bases between. CDR3: CASNPTALNTEAFF. CDR3 DNA: TGTGCCAGTAATCCGACAGCTTTGAACACTGAAGCTTTCTTT.

This chain uses TRBV4-1 with TRBJ2-5, with 7 bases identical to TRBD2. The last part of the DNA fits TRBJ2-7 better; the J call may be wrong. The length of the CDR3 is 16 residues. Germline V gene data show CDR1 as MGHRA and CDR2 as YSYEKL. The CDR3 is CASSQVGGVRSYEQYF. The CDR3 region has the DNA TGCGCCAGCAGCCAAGTGGGGGGGGTGCGCTCCTACGAGCAGTACTTC.

In DNA, the CDR3 is TGTGCCAGCTCACTTACAGGGGGCGTTCAAGAGACCCAGTACTTC. Amino acid sequence: CASSLTGGVQETQYF. The chain uses TRBV18 and TRBJ2-5; TRBD1 matches at 9 bases. Trimming cost V 4 bases and J 2 bases; bases outside gene matches: 5. This CDR3 spans 15 amino acids. Germline CDR1 reads KGHSH; CDR2 reads LQKENI. Full variable domain (outside the CDR3, taken from reference TRBV18 and TRBJ2-5): NAGVMQNPRHLVRRRGQEARLRCSPMKGHSHVYWYRQLPEEGLKFMVYLQKENIIDESGMPKERFSAEFPKEGPSILRIQQVVRGDSAAYFCASSLTGGVQETQYFGPGTRLLVL.